This T cell receptor beta chain was recovered during a study of response to subunit inactivated influenza vaccine. General study points: T cells newly recruited by each seasonal influenza vaccination are few, the authors suggested.

Regarding this clonotype: Its antigen is undetermined.

MiXCR was run by TCRdb on the RT-PCR reads, yielding one entry per CDR3 protein. The table has more than 150,000 distinct CDR3 sequences, approximately 9.2% seen once. CDR3 size: 15 residues. Germline loops: CDR1 SGHRS, CDR2 YFSETQ. The V gene lost 0 bases and the J gene lost 0 bases, with 4 bases spanning the gap. This chain joins TRBV5-1 and TRBJ2-6; D unresolved. The TCR sequence derives from a man in his fifties or sixties who received an inactivated influenza vaccine. Sequenced material: non-naive T cells sorted from PBMCs, taken on the day of vaccination. The CDR3 region has the DNA TGCGCCAGCAGCTTGGACAACTCTGGGGCCAACGTCCTGACTTTC. Its protein product is CASSLDNSGANVLTF.